This TCR beta chain was retrieved from a study of blood T cell repertoires in COVID-19. Study at large: Material from acute and convalescent COVID-19 was sourced from the United States, Italy and Spain. T cells, B-cell-depleted T cells, or PBMCs supplied cDNA or gDNA.

In the source study's methods: Amplified reference gene primers provided the basis for estimating nucleated cell counts. The method was immunoSEQ multiplex PCR; TCRdb's version includes in-frame clones alone and lacks a portion of them. Clone size and the V and J calls come from that table; the DNA yielded D and trimming. In the table there are about 90,000 clones, more than 70% of which are singletons. Germline V lookup: CDR1 SGHRS, CDR2 YFSETQ. This CDR3 comprises 16 residues. J was trimmed by 2 bases and V by 4 bases; bases with no gene match: 5. The chain uses TRBV5-1 and TRBJ2-3; 12 bases line up with TRBD2. Input material: peripheral blood. This receptor was identified in a man between 60 and 75 years old with acute or convalescent COVID-19. CDR3 bases: TGCGCCAGCAGCGCACTAGCGGGGGGTTACACAGATACGCAGTATTTT. It translates to CASSALAGGYTDTQYF.